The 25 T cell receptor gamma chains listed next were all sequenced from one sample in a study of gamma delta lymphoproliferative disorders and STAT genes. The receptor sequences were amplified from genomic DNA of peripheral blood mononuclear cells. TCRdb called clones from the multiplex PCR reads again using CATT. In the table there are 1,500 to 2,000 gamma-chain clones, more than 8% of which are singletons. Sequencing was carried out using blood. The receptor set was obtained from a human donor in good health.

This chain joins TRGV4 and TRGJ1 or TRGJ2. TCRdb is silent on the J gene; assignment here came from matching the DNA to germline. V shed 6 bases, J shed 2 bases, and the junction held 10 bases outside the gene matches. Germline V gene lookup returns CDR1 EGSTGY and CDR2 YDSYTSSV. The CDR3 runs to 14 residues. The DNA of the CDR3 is TGTGCCACCTGGATGGTGTTGGATTATTATAAGAAACTCTTT. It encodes CATWMVLDYYKKLF.

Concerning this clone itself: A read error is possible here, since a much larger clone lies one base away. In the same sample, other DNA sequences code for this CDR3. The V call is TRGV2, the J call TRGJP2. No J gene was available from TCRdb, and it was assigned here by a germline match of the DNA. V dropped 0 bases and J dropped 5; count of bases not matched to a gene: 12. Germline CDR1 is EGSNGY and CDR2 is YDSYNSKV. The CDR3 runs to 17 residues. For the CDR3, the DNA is TGTGCCACCTGGGACGGGTACCCGTGGGGCAGTGATTGGATCAAGACGTTT. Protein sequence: CATWDGYPWGSDWIKTF.

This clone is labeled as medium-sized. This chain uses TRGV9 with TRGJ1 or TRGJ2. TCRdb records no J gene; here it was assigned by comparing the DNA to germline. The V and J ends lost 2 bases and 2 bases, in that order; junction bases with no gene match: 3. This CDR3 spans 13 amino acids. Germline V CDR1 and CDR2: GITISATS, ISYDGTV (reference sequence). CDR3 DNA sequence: TGTGCCTTGTGGGAGGATGATTATTATAAGAAACTCTTT. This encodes CALWEDDYYKKLF.

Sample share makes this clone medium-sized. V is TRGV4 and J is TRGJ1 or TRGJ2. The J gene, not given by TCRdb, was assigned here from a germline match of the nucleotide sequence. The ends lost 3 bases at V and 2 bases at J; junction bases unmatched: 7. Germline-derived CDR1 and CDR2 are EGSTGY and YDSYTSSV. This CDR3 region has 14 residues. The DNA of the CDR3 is TGTGCCACCTGGGATCTCCCCCATTATTATAAGAAACTCTTT. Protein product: CATWDLPHYYKKLF.

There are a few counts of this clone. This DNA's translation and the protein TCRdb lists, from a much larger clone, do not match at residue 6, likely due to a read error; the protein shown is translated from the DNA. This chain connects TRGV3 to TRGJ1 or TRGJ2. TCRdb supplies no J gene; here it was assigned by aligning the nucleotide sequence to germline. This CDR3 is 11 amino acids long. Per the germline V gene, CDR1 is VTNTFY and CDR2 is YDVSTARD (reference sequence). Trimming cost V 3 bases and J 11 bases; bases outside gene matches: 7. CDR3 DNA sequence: TGTGCCACCTGGGACCATGGGGAGAAACTCTTT. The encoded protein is CATWDHGEKLF.

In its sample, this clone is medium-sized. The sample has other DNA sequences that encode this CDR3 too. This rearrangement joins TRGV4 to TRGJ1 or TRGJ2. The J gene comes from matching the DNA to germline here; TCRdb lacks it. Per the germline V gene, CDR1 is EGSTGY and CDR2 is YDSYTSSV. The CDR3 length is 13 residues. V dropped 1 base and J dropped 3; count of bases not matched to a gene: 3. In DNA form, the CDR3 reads TGTGCCACCTGGGATGGACTTTATTATAAGAAACTCTTT. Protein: CATWDGLYYKKLF.

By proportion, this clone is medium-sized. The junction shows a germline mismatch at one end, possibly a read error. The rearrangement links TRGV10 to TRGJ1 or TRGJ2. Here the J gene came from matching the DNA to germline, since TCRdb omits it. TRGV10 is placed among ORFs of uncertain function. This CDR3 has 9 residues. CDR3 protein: CSGGYKKLF. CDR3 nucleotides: TGCTCTGGGGGTTATAAGAAACTCTTT.

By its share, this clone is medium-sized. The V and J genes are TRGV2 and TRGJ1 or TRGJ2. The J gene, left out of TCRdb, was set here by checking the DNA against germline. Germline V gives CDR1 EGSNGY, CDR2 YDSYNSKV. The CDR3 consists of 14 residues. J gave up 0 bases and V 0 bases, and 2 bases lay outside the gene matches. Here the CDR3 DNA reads TGTGCCACCTGGGACGGGGGGAATTATTATAAGAAACTCTTT. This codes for CATWDGGNYYKKLF.

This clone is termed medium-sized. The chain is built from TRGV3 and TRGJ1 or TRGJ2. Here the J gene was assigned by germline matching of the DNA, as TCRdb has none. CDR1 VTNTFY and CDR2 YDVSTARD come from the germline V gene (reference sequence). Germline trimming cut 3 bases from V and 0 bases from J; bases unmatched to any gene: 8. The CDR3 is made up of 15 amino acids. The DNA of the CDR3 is TGTGCCACCTGGGACCCTCTTTCGAATTATTATAAGAAACTCTTT. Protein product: CATWDPLSNYYKKLF.

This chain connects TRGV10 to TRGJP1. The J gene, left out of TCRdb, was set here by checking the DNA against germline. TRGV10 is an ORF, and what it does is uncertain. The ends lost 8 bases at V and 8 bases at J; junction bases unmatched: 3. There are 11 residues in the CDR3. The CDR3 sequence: CAAWGGWFKIF. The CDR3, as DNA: TGTGCTGCGTGGGGGGGTTGGTTCAAGATATTT.

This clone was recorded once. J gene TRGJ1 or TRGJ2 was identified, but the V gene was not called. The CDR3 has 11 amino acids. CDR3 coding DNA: TGTGCCTGCTGGATGCTCTATAAGAAACTCTTT. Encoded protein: CACWMLYKKLF.

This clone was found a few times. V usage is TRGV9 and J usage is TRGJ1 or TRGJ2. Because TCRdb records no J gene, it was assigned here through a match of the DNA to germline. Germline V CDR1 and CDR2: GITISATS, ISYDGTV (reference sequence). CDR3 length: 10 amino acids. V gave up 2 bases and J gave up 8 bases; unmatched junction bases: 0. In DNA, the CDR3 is TGTGCCTTGTGGGAGGATAAGAAACTCTTT. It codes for CALWEDKKLF.

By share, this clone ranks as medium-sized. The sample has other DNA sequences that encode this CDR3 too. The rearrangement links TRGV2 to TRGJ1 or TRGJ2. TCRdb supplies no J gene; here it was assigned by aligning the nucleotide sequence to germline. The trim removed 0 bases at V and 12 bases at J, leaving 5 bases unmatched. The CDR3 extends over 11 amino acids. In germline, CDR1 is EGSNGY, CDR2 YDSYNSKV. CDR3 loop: CATWDGPGKLF. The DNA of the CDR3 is TGTGCCACCTGGGACGGGCCAGGGAAACTCTTT.

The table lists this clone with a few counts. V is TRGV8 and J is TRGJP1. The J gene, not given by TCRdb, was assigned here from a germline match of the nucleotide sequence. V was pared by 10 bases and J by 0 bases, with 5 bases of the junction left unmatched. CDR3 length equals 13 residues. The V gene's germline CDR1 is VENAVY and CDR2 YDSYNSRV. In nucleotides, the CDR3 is TGTGCCACTTCTAATACCACTGGTTGGTTCAAGATATTT. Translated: CATSNTTGWFKIF.

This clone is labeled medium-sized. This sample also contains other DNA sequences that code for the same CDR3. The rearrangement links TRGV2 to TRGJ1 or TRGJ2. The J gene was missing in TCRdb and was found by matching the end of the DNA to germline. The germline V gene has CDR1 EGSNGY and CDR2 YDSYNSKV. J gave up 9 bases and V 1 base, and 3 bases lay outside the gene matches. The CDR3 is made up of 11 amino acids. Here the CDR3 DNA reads TGTGCCACCTGGGACGGTCGTAAGAAACTCTTT. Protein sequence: CATWDGRKKLF.

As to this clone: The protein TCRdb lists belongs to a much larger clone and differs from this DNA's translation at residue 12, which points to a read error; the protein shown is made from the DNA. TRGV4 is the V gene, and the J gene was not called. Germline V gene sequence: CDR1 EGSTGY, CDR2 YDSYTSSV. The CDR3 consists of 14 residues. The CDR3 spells CATINRQTYYKNLF. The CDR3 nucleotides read TGTGCCACCATTAACCGACAAACTTATTATAAGAACCTCTTT.

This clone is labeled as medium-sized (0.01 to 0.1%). The CDR3, as DNA: TGTGCCACCTGGGATGTTTATAAGAAACTCTTT. This sequence encodes CATWDVYKKLF. The rearrangement links TRGV8 to TRGJ1 or TRGJ2. No J gene was available from TCRdb, and it was assigned here by a germline match of the DNA. The CDR3 has 11 residues. CDR1 and CDR2 from the germline V gene are VENAVY and YDSYNSRV. With V trimmed by 3 bases and J by 6 bases, 2 bases remained unmatched.

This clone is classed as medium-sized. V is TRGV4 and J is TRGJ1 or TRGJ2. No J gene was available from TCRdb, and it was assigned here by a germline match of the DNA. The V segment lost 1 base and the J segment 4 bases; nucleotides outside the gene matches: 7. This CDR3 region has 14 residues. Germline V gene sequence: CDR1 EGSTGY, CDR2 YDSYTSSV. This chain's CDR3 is CATWDGPAYYKKLF. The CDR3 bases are TGTGCCACCTGGGATGGCCCGGCCTATTATAAGAAACTCTTT.

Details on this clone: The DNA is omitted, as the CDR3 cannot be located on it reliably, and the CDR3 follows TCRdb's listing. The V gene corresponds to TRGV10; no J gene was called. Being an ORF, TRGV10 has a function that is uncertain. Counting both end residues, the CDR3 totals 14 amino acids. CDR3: CTTVLRAHYYKKLF.

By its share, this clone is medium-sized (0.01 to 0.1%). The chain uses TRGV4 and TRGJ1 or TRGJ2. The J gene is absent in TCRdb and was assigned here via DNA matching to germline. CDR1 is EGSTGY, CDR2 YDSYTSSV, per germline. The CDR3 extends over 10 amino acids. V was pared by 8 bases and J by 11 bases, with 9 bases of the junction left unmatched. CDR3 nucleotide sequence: TGTGCCACCTTCTGGATCGAGAAACTCTTT. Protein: CATFWIEKLF.

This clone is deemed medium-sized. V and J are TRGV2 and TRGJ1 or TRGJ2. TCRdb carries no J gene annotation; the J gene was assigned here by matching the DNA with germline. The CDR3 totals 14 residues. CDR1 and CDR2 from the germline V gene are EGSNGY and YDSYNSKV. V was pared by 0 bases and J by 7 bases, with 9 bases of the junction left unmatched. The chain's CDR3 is CATWDGPRSYKKLF. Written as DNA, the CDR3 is TGTGCCACCTGGGACGGGCCAAGATCCTATAAGAAACTCTTT.

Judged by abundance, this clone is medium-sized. In DNA form, the CDR3 reads TGTGCCACCTGGGGCCTGAATTATTATAAGAAACTCTTT. Amino acids: CATWGLNYYKKLF. The chain recombines TRGV4 with TRGJ1 or TRGJ2. Because TCRdb records no J gene, it was assigned here through a match of the DNA to germline. The CDR3 is made up of 13 amino acids. From germline, CDR1 is EGSTGY and CDR2 YDSYTSSV. Trimming took 5 bases from V and 0 from J; bases not matched to a gene: 4.

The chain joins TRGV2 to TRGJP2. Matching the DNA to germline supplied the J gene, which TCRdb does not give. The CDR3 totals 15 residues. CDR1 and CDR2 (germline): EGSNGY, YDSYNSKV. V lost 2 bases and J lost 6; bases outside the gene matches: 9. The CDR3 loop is CATWDEGEGDWIKTF. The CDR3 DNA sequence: TGTGCCACCTGGGACGAGGGGGAGGGTGATTGGATCAAGACGTTT.

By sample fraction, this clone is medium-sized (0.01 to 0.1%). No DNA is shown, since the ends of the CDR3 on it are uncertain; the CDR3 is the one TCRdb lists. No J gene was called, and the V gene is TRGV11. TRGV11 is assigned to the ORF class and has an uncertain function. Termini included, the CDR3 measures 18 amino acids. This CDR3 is CTTVPAGLVSRNYYKKLF.

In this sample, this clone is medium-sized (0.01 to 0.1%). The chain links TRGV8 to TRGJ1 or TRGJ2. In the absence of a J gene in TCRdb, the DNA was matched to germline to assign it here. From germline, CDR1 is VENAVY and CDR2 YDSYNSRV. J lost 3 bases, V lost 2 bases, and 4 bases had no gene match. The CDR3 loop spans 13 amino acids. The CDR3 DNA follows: TGTGCCACCTGGGATACGGGTTATTATAAGAAACTCTTT. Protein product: CATWDTGYYKKLF.